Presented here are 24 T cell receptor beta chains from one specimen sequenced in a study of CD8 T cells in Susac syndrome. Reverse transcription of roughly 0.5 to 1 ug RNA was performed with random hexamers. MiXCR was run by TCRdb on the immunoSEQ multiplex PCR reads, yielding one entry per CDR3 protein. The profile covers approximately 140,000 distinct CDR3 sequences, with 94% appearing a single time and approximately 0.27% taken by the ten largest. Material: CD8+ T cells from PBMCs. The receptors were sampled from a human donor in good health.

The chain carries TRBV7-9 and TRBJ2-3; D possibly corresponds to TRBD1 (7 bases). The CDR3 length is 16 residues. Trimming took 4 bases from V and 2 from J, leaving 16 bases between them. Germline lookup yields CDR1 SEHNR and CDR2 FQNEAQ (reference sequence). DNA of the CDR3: TGTGCCAGCAGCTCTCTTACAGGGGAGGACACAGATACGCAGTATTTT. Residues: CASSSLTGEDTDTQYF. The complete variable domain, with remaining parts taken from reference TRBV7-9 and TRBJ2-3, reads DTGVSQNPRHKITKRGQNVTFRCDPISEHNRLYWYRQTLGQGPEFLTYFQNEAQLEKSRLLSDRFSAERPKGSFSTLEIQRTEQGDSAMYLCASSSLTGEDTDTQYFGPGTRLTVL.

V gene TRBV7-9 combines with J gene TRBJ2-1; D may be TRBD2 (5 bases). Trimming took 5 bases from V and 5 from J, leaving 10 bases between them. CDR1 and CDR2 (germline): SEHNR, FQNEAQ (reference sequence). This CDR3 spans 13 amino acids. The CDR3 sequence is CASSPAADNEQFF. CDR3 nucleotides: TGTGCCAGCAGCCCAGCGGCGGACAATGAGCAGTTCTTC.

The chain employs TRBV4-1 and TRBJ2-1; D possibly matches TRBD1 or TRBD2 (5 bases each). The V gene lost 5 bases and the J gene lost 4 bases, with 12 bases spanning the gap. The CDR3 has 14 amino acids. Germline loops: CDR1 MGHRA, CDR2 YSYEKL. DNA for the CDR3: TGCGCCAGCAGCTTAACGTGGGGGTACAATGAGCAGTTCTTC. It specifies CASSLTWGYNEQFF.

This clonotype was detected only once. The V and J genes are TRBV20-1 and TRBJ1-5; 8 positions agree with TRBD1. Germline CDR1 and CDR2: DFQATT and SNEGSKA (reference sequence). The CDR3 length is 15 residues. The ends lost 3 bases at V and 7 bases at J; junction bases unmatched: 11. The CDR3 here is CSASGQGEVGQPQHF. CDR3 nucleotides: TGCAGTGCTAGTGGACAGGGAGAAGTGGGCCAGCCCCAGCATTTT.

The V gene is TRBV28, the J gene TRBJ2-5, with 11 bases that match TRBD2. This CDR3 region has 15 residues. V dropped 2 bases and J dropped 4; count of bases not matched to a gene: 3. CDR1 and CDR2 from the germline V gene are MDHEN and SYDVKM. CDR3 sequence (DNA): TGTGCCAGCAGTTTAAGGACTAGCGGGTCAGAGACCCAGTACTTC. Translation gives CASSLRTSGSETQYF.

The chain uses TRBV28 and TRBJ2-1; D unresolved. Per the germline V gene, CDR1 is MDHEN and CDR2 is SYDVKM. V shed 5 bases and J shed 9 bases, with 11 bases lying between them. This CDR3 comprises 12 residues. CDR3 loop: CASSTDPSEQFF. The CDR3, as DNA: TGTGCCAGCAGTACGGACCCAAGTGAGCAGTTCTTC.

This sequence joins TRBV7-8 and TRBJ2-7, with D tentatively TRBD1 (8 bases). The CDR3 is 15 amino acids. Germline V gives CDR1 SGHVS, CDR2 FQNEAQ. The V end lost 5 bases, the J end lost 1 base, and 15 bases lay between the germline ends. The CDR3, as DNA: TGTGCCAGCAGCATACAGGGGGGGCGATCCTACGAGCAGTACTTC. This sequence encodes CASSIQGGRSYEQYF.

CDR3 nucleotide sequence: TGTGCCTGGAGTGTGGGACAGGTCTACGAGCAGTACTTC. It encodes CAWSVGQVYEQYF. The chain has TRBV30 and TRBJ2-7; 8 bases line up with TRBD1. The CDR3 is made up of 13 amino acids. Germline trimming cut 0 bases from V and 3 bases from J; bases unmatched to any gene: 1. The V gene's germline CDR1 is GTSNPN and CDR2 SVGIG (reference sequence).

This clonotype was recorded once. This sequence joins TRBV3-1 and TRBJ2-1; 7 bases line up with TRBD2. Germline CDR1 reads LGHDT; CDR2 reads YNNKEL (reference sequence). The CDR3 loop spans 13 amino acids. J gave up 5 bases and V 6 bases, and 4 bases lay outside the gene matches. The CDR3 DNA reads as TGTGCCAGCAGGGGACTACAAGACAATGAGCAGTTCTTC. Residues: CASRGLQDNEQFF.

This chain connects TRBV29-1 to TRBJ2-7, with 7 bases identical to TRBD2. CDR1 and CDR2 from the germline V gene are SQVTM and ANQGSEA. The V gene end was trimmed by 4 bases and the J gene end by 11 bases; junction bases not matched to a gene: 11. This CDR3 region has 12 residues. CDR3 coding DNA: TGCAGCGTTGTGGGGGAGGGACCAACCGAGTACTTC. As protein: CSVVGEGPTEYF.

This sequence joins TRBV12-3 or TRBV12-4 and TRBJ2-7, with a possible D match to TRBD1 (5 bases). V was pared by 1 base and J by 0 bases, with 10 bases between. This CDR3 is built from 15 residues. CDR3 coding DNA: TGTGCCAGCAGTTTAGGGGGCCTAAGCTCCTACGAGCAGTACTTC. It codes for CASSLGGLSSYEQYF.

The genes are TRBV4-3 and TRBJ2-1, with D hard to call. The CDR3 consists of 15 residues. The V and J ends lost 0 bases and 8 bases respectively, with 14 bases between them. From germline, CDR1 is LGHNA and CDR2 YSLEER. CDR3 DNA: TGCGCCAGCAGCCAAGATTTAGGGCTTCGGGATGAGCAGTTCTTC. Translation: CASSQDLGLRDEQFF.

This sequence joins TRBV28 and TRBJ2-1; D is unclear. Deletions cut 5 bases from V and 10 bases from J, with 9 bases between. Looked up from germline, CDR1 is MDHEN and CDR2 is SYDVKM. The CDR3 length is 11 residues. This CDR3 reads CASSRSQEQFF. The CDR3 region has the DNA TGTGCCAGCAGTCGGAGCCAGGAGCAGTTCTTC.

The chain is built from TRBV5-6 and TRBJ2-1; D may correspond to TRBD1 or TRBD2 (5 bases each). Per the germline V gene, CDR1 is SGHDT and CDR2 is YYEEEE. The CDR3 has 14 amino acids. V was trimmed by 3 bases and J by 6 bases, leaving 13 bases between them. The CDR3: CASSWGTVGNEQFF. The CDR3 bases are TGTGCCAGCAGCTGGGGGACGGTGGGCAATGAGCAGTTCTTC.

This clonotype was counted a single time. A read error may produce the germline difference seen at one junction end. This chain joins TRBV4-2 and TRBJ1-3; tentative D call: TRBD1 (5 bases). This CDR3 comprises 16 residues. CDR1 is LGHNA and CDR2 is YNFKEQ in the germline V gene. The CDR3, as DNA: TGTGCCAGCAGCCAAGATCTGACAGTCTCTGAAAACACCATATATTTT. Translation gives CASSQDLTVSENTIYF.

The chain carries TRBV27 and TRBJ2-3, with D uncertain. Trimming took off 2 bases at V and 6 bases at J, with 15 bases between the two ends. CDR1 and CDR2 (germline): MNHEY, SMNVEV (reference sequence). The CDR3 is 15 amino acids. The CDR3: CASSLTGVGFDTQYF. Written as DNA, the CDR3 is TGTGCCAGCAGTTTAACCGGAGTGGGGTTCGATACGCAGTATTTT.

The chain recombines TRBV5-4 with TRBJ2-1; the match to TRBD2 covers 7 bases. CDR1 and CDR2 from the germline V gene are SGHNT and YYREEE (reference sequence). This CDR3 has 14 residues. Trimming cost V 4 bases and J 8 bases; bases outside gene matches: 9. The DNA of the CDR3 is TGTGCCAGCAGCACGGGAGGATGGGCCGATGAGCAGTTCTTC. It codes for CASSTGGWADEQFF.

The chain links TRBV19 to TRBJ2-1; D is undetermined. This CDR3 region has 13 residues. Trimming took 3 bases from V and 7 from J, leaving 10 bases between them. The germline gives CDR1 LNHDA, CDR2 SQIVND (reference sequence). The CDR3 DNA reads TGTGCCAGTAGTATTTCTCTAGTAAATGAGCAGTTCTTC. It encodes CASSISLVNEQFF.

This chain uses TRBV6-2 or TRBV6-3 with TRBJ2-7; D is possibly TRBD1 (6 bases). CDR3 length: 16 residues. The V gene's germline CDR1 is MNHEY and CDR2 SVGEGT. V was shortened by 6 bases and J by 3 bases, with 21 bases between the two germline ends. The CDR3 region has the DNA TGTGCCAGCAGCCAACCCCCGCAGGGGTGGTACTACGAGCAGTACTTC. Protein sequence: CASSQPPQGWYYEQYF.

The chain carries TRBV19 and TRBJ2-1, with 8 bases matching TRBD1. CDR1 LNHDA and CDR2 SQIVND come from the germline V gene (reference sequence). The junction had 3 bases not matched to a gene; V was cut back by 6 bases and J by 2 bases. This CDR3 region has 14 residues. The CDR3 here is CASRWTGTYNEQFF. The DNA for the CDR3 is TGTGCCAGTAGGTGGACAGGGACCTACAATGAGCAGTTCTTC.

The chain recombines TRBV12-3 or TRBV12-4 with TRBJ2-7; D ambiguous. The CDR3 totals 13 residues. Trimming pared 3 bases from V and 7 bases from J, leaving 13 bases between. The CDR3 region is CASSFFSGGEQYF. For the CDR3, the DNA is TGTGCCAGCAGTTTCTTCTCAGGTGGGGAGCAGTACTTC.

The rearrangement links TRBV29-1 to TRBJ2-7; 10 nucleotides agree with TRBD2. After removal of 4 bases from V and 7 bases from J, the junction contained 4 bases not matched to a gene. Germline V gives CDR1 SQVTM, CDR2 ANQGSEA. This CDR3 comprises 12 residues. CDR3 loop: CSVASGSGEQYF. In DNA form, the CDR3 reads TGCAGCGTTGCTAGCGGGAGCGGTGAGCAGTACTTC.

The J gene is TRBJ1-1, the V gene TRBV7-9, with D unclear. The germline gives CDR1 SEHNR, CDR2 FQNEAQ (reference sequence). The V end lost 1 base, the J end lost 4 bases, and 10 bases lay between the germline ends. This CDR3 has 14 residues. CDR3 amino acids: CASSLGADFTEAFF. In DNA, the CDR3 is TGTGCCAGCAGCTTAGGGGCAGACTTCACTGAAGCTTTCTTT.

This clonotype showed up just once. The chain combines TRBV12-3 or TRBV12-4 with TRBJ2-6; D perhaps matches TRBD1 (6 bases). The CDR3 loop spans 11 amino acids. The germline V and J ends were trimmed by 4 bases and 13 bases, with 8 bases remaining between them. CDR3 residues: CASSSDSVLTF. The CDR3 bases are TGTGCCAGCAGTTCGGACAGTGTCCTGACTTTC.